Listed below are T cell receptor beta chains from one sample, sequenced in a study of identical twins. MiXCR, run by TCRdb on the 5' RACE reads, gives a single entry per CDR3 protein. The table lists under 350,000 distinct CDR3 sequences, roughly 8.6% of them singletons. These data also formed part of another study, on yellow fever vaccine responses in identical twins.

Sequencing was done on a sample of CD8+ T cells sorted from blood. The receptor source for this set is a woman aged 18-29 years in good health. Each CDR3 is given with its conserved first and last residue.

J gene | V gene | CDR3 protein
TRBJ2-5 | TRBV4-3 | CASSQDGTGNQETQYF
TRBJ1-1 | TRBV5-5 | CASSLVQKNTEAFF
TRBJ2-1 | TRBV6-2/TRBV6-3 | CASSYSWDEQFF
TRBJ2-7 | TRBV30 | CAWREIYEQYF
TRBJ2-7 | TRBV9 | CASSPAGQAVYEQYF
TRBJ2-7 | TRBV2 | CASSEGSESTYEQYF
TRBJ2-1 | TRBV13 | CASSSVDNEQFF
TRBJ2-1 | TRBV6-2/TRBV6-3 | CASRVGPAGDEQFF
TRBJ1-5 | TRBV7-6 | CASSLTPEGNQPQHF
TRBJ2-3 | TRBV7-2 | CASSSQLAGFSDTQYF
TRBJ2-7 | TRBV4-1 | CASSQDLEGYEQYF
TRBJ2-1 | TRBV4-1 | CASSIFGSYNEQFF
TRBJ2-7 | TRBV3-1 | CASSQDRRGFWEQYF
TRBJ2-2 | TRBV5-6 | CASSPGDSDYGELFF
TRBJ2-3 | TRBV9 | CASSVDYDSRATQYF
TRBJ2-3 | TRBV6-1 | CASSEQGPRAYF
TRBJ1-1 | TRBV6-5 | CASSYSLEGLAEAFF
TRBJ2-1 | TRBV7-6 | CASSPPQSATEQFF
TRBJ2-3 | TRBV5-1 | CASSLEGLTLIFEDTQYF
TRBJ1-2 | TRBV29-1 | CSGGRQNGYTF
TRBJ2-5 | TRBV2 | CASLRTGQETQYF
TRBJ2-2 | TRBV6-1 | CASSRQGYTGELFF
TRBJ1-1 | TRBV7-9 | CASSPTGEEAFF
TRBJ2-7 | TRBV28 | CASSFSGTGEQYF
TRBJ2-7 | TRBV7-6 | CASSQTDFRLLEQYF
TRBJ2-3 | TRBV15 | CATSRGVSTDTQYF
TRBJ2-1 | TRBV5-1 | CASSPPAGIEQFF
TRBJ2-2 | TRBV7-8 | CASTLPEANTGELFF
TRBJ2-3 | TRBV7-9 | CASSLYQSRNYTDTQYF